Listed below are T cell receptor beta chains from one sample, sequenced in a study of blood T cell repertoires in COVID-19. Repertoires were generated with immunoSEQ multiplex PCR, while TCRdb's copy carries only in-frame clones and drops some. The sample shows around 12,000 clones, about nine tenths of them seen only once. Sequenced: peripheral blood. These TCRs come from a human donor in a cohort sampled during active COVID-19. Each CDR3 is given with its conserved first and last residue. Fields, in order: CDR3 DNA, CDR3 protein, V gene, D gene, J gene, clone size. The D gene is left open where the match is weak. Size tells how often a clone was seen (once, few, many) or the class of an expanded clone, and some rows leave it out.

CDR3 DNA: TGTGCCAGCCGTCGACGACAGGGTCAGATCTATGGCTACACCTTC
CDR3 protein: CASRRRQGQIYGYTF
V gene: TRBV28
D gene: TRBD1
J gene: TRBJ1-2
clone size: NA

CDR3 DNA: TGTGCCAGCAACCCATCGACAGGGGGCCTTCGCTACACCTTC
CDR3 protein: CASNPSTGGLRYTF
V gene: TRBV5-6
D gene: TRBD1
J gene: TRBJ1-2
clone size: NA

CDR3 DNA: TGTGCCAGCAGCTTAGGGACTAGCCCCCTCAATGAGCAGTTCTTC
CDR3 protein: CASSLGTSPLNEQFF
V gene: TRBV7-2
D gene: TRBD2
J gene: TRBJ2-1
clone size: NA

CDR3 DNA: TGTGCCAGCAGTTTACAGGCTACCGTGGACATTCAGTACTTC
CDR3 protein: CASSLQATVDIQYF
V gene: TRBV7-2
D gene: NA
J gene: TRBJ2-4
clone size: once

CDR3 DNA: TGTGCCAGCAGCTCGACAGGGTACTATGGCTACACCTTC
CDR3 protein: CASSSTGYYGYTF
V gene: TRBV7-2
D gene: TRBD1
J gene: TRBJ1-2
clone size: NA

CDR3 DNA: TGTGCCAGCAGCCCCCCCTGGGGCCACGAGCAGTACTTC
CDR3 protein: CASSPPWGHEQYF
V gene: TRBV7-9
D gene: NA
J gene: TRBJ2-7
clone size: NA

CDR3 DNA: TGCGCCAGCAGCGCCGGGACACACACCATGAACACTGAAGCTTTCTTT
CDR3 protein: CASSAGTHTMNTEAFF
V gene: TRBV5-1
D gene: NA
J gene: TRBJ1-1
clone size: NA

CDR3 DNA: TGTGCCAGCAGCGCAGGCCGGGGAGGATCAGGCCGCTCTGGAAACACCATATATTTT
CDR3 protein: CASSAGRGGSGRSGNTIYF
V gene: TRBV9
D gene: NA
J gene: TRBJ1-3
clone size: NA

CDR3 DNA: TGTGCCAGCAGCTCGACAGTGCAGGGCGGCTACACCTTC
CDR3 protein: CASSSTVQGGYTF
V gene: TRBV11-2
D gene: NA
J gene: TRBJ1-2
clone size: NA

CDR3 DNA: TGTGCCAGCAGGGACAGGGGGCGTCCTGAAGCTTTCTTT
CDR3 protein: CASRDRGRPEAFF
V gene: TRBV6-5
D gene: TRBD1
J gene: TRBJ1-1
clone size: NA

CDR3 DNA: TGTGCCAGCAGCAAAAACCAGGGGTACTCCTACGAGCAGTACTTC
CDR3 protein: CASSKNQGYSYEQYF
V gene: TRBV5-6
D gene: NA
J gene: TRBJ2-7
clone size: NA

CDR3 DNA: TGTGCCAGCAGCTTGGTTGCCAGTGGGCATAATGAGCAGTTCTTC
CDR3 protein: CASSLVASGHNEQFF
V gene: TRBV5-4
D gene: NA
J gene: TRBJ2-1
clone size: NA

CDR3 DNA: TGTGCCTGGAAATATACCGGTTATGAGCCTGAAGCTTTCTTT
CDR3 protein: CAWKYTGYEPEAFF
V gene: TRBV30
D gene: NA
J gene: TRBJ1-1
clone size: NA

CDR3 DNA: TGTGCCAGCAGTTACGTCGCCGGGGAGCTGTTTTTT
CDR3 protein: CASSYVAGELFF
V gene: TRBV6-5
D gene: NA
J gene: TRBJ2-2
clone size: NA

CDR3 DNA: TGTGCCACCAGTGATTCGACAGGGGATAATCAGCCCCAGCATTTT
CDR3 protein: CATSDSTGDNQPQHF
V gene: TRBV24-1
D gene: TRBD1
J gene: TRBJ1-5
clone size: NA

CDR3 DNA: TGTGCCACCGGGACTAGCGGGGGGGTAGGGGATACGCAGTATTTT
CDR3 protein: CATGTSGGVGDTQYF
V gene: TRBV5-4
D gene: TRBD2
J gene: TRBJ2-3
clone size: NA

CDR3 DNA: TGTGCCAGCAGCTTAGGCAGGCGCAGGGGCAACACTGAAGCTTTCTTT
CDR3 protein: CASSLGRRRGNTEAFF
V gene: TRBV7-8
D gene: NA
J gene: TRBJ1-1
clone size: NA

CDR3 DNA: TGTGCCAGCAGCTTAGGAGGGAGGGCCGGGAAAAGCACAGATACGCAGTATTTT
CDR3 protein: CASSLGGRAGKSTDTQYF
V gene: TRBV7-9
D gene: TRBD2
J gene: TRBJ2-3
clone size: NA

CDR3 DNA: TGTGCCTGGAGTGTCCTAGCGGCTAAACCGTCCTACGAGCAGTACTTC
CDR3 protein: CAWSVLAAKPSYEQYF
V gene: TRBV30
D gene: TRBD2
J gene: TRBJ2-7
clone size: NA

CDR3 DNA: TGCGCCAGCAGCTTGTTGGGGACAGTCGAAGAGACCCAGTACTTC
CDR3 protein: CASSLLGTVEETQYF
V gene: TRBV5-1
D gene: TRBD1
J gene: TRBJ2-5
clone size: NA

CDR3 DNA: TGTGCCAGCAGATCTACAGGGAAGGCACAGCCCCAGCATTTT
CDR3 protein: CASRSTGKAQPQHF
V gene: TRBV2
D gene: NA
J gene: TRBJ1-5
clone size: NA

CDR3 DNA: TGTGCCAGCAGTTTAGCGGCAGGGAATGGCTACACCTTC
CDR3 protein: CASSLAAGNGYTF
V gene: TRBV12-3/TRBV12-4
D gene: NA
J gene: TRBJ1-2
clone size: NA

CDR3 DNA: TGTGCCTGGAGTGTAAACAGGGCTAATCAGCCCCAGCATTTT
CDR3 protein: CAWSVNRANQPQHF
V gene: TRBV30
D gene: NA
J gene: TRBJ1-5
clone size: NA

CDR3 DNA: TGTGCCAGCAGCCAAGCCTGGGACAGGCAGTACTTC
CDR3 protein: CASSQAWDRQYF
V gene: TRBV14
D gene: TRBD1
J gene: TRBJ2-4
clone size: NA

CDR3 DNA: TGTGCCAGCAGCCCCTACAGGGGTTACAATGAGCAGTTCTTC
CDR3 protein: CASSPYRGYNEQFF
V gene: TRBV7-3
D gene: TRBD1
J gene: TRBJ2-1
clone size: NA

CDR3 DNA: TGTGCCAGCAGCTTAGGAGGAGCGGGCTACACCTTC
CDR3 protein: CASSLGGAGYTF
V gene: TRBV7-2
D gene: NA
J gene: TRBJ1-2
clone size: NA

CDR3 DNA: TGTGCCAGCAGGATGCCGGGACTAGCGGGAGGAGGCGAGCAGTACTTC
CDR3 protein: CASRMPGLAGGGEQYF
V gene: TRBV28
D gene: TRBD2
J gene: TRBJ2-7
clone size: NA

CDR3 DNA: TGTGCCAGCAGCCAGGACAGGGGGAGGGCAGATACGCAGTATTTT
CDR3 protein: CASSQDRGRADTQYF
V gene: TRBV7-3
D gene: TRBD1
J gene: TRBJ2-3
clone size: NA

CDR3 DNA: TGTGCCAGCAGTCCGAGCTACGGGAATGAGCAGTTCTTC
CDR3 protein: CASSPSYGNEQFF
V gene: TRBV6-4
D gene: NA
J gene: TRBJ2-1
clone size: NA

CDR3 DNA: TGTGCCAGCAGCTCTCCGACTGTTAATGAGCAGTTCTTC
CDR3 protein: CASSSPTVNEQFF
V gene: TRBV7-9
D gene: NA
J gene: TRBJ2-1
clone size: NA

CDR3 DNA: TGTGCCATCAGTGAATTCGGACAGGGAGAAGAGACCCAGTACTTC
CDR3 protein: CAISEFGQGEETQYF
V gene: TRBV10-3
D gene: TRBD1
J gene: TRBJ2-5
clone size: NA

CDR3 DNA: TGTGCCAGCAGACGTGAGGGGGAGCTGTTTTTT
CDR3 protein: CASRREGELFF
V gene: TRBV21-1
D gene: NA
J gene: TRBJ2-2
clone size: NA

CDR3 DNA: TGTGCCAGCAGCTTGGGGCACGGGACCTACGAGCAGTACTTC
CDR3 protein: CASSLGHGTYEQYF
V gene: TRBV5-4
D gene: NA
J gene: TRBJ2-7
clone size: few

CDR3 DNA: TGTGCCAGCCGGGTCAGCTCCTACGAGCAGTACTTC
CDR3 protein: CASRVSSYEQYF
V gene: TRBV6-5
D gene: NA
J gene: TRBJ2-7
clone size: NA

CDR3 DNA: TGTGCCAGCAGTTACTTCAGGGGGTTGGGGGGCTACACCTTC
CDR3 protein: CASSYFRGLGGYTF
V gene: TRBV6-5
D gene: TRBD1
J gene: TRBJ1-2
clone size: NA

CDR3 DNA: TGTGCCAGCAAGGGCCCGACTAGCGGCACAGATACGCAGTATTTT
CDR3 protein: CASKGPTSGTDTQYF
V gene: TRBV6-5
D gene: TRBD2
J gene: TRBJ2-3
clone size: NA